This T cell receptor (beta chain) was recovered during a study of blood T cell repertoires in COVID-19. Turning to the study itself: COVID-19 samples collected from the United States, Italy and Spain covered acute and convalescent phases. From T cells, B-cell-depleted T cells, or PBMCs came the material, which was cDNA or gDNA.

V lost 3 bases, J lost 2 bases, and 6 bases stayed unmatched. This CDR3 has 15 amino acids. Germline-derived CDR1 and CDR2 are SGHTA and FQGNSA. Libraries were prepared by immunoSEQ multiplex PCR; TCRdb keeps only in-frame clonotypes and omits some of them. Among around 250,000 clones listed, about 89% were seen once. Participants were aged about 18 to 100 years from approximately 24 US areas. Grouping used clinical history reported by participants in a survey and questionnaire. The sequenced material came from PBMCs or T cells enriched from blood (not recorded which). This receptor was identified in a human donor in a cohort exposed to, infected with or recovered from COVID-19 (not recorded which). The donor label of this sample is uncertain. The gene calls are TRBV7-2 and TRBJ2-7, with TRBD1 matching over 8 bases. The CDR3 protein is CASSFSGTGPYEQYF. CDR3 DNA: TGTGCCAGCAGCTTCTCCGGGACAGGACCCTACGAGCAGTACTTC.